This entry lists 20 T cell receptor beta chains sequenced from one sample in a study of metastatic and nonmetastatic thyroid tumors. Each patient came to thyroid surgery without any prior treatment (of any kind). TCRdb re-clonotyped the PCR reads via MiXCR. Among some 30,000 clones listed, 10% to 13% were seen once. Sequenced input: blood. Receptor source: a female donor with papillary thyroid cancer or a benign thyroid nodule (not recorded which). Some clones in this sample may be carry-over from other donors' samples.

Many counts were recorded for this clone. The chain recombines TRBV2 with TRBJ1-2; D not certain. V was trimmed by 4 bases and J by 3 bases, leaving 15 bases between them. The CDR3 is 15 amino acids. CDR1 is SNHLY, CDR2 FYNNEI, per germline. For the CDR3, the DNA is TGTGCCAGCAGTGGGGTGAACGATTTTCACTATGGCTACACCTTC. Protein product: CASSGVNDFHYGYTF.

The chain combines TRBV9 with TRBJ2-3; 7 bases line up with TRBD2. This CDR3 has 16 amino acids. Germline trimming cut 0 bases from V and 0 bases from J; bases unmatched to any gene: 4. Germline V lookup: CDR1 SGDLS, CDR2 YYNGEE. The CDR3 here is CASSVGGGSSTDTQYF. In DNA form, the CDR3 reads TGTGCCAGCAGCGTAGGGGGGGGGTCTAGCACAGATACGCAGTATTTT.

A few counts support this clone. The chain carries TRBV20-1 and TRBJ2-7, with D hard to call. Trimming took off 2 bases at V and 0 bases at J, with 8 bases between the two ends. There are 13 residues in the CDR3. In germline, CDR1 is DFQATT, CDR2 SNEGSKA (reference sequence). The CDR3 loop reads CSARLQNSYEQYF. The CDR3 DNA reads TGCAGTGCTAGATTACAGAACTCCTACGAGCAGTACTTC.

This rearrangement joins TRBV20-1 to TRBJ2-1; D unclear. CDR1 is DFQATT, CDR2 SNEGSKA, per germline (reference sequence). V was clipped by 0 bases and J by 2 bases, with 14 bases between them. This CDR3 is built from 16 residues. This CDR3 reads CSAREGRLITYNEQFF. Here the CDR3 DNA reads TGCAGTGCTAGAGAGGGTCGACTTATTACCTACAATGAGCAGTTCTTC.

V is TRBV19 and J is TRBJ1-5; 8 bases line up with TRBD1. In germline, CDR1 is LNHDA, CDR2 SQIVND (reference sequence). The CDR3 consists of 14 residues. Trimming cost V 11 bases and J 5 bases; bases outside gene matches: 11. CDR3 protein: CAGARTGRYQPQHF. DNA of the CDR3: TGTGCCGGCGCTAGGACAGGGAGGTATCAGCCCCAGCATTTT.

As for this clone: The identical CDR3 is also encoded by other nucleotide sequences in the sample. J is TRBJ2-3 and V is TRBV5-1; D is possibly TRBD1 (6 bases). V lost 4 bases and J 4 bases, leaving 19 bases between the germline ends. Germline CDR1 reads SGHRS; CDR2 reads YFSETQ. This CDR3 comprises 16 residues. DNA for the CDR3: TGCGCCAGCAGCCCCGAACAGGGTGCACGGTCAGATACGCAGTATTTT. Amino acids: CASSPEQGARSDTQYF.

The rearrangement uses TRBV7-2 and TRBJ2-7; possible D gene TRBD1, 5 bases. Germline V gene lookup returns CDR1 SGHTA and CDR2 FQGNSA. The CDR3 extends over 15 amino acids. The V end lost 5 bases, the J end lost 5 bases, and 19 bases lay between the germline ends. The CDR3 coding sequence is TGTGCCAGCAGCCCCCCAGGTATAGGGGTACACGAGCAGTACTTC. It is translated as CASSPPGIGVHEQYF. The variable domain in full, completed from reference TRBV7-2 and TRBJ2-7, reads GAGVSQSPSNKVTEKGKDVELRCDPISGHTALYWYRQSLGQGLEFLIYFQGNSAPDKSGLPSDRFSAERTGGSVSTLTIQRTQQEDSAVYLCASSPPGIGVHEQYFGPGTRLTVT.

This chain uses TRBV11-3 with TRBJ1-1, with D unresolved. CDR1 and CDR2 (germline): SGHNT, YENEEA. The CDR3 totals 14 residues. Trimming removed 3 bases from V and 1 base from J, with 9 bases in between. The CDR3 region is CASSLGVANTEAFF. The CDR3 DNA is TGTGCCAGCAGCTTGGGCGTCGCGAACACTGAAGCTTTCTTT.

This clone was picked up many times. This chain connects TRBV29-1 to TRBJ1-1; D not resolved. Germline CDR1 SQVTM, CDR2 ANQGSEA. V lost 8 bases and J lost 1, with 20 bases in between. The CDR3 spans 15 residues. CDR3 nucleotide sequence: TGCAGCACCCGAATGTGGATAACGGAGAACACTGAAGCTTTCTTT. This codes for CSTRMWITENTEAFF.

The chain combines TRBV7-2 with TRBJ2-5; D perhaps matches TRBD1 (5 bases). This CDR3 has 16 residues. The V gene's germline CDR1 is SGHTA and CDR2 FQGNSA. V lost 0 bases, J lost 5 bases, and 16 bases lay in between. The CDR3 reads CASSLAGRVVWETQYF. As DNA, the CDR3 is TGTGCCAGCAGCTTAGCGGGCAGGGTTGTGTGGGAGACCCAGTACTTC.

This clone was recorded at least ten times. The genes are TRBV7-9 and TRBJ2-2; D possibly matches TRBD1 or TRBD2 (7 bases each). V lost 1 base, J lost 3 bases, and 18 bases lay in between. Germline CDR1 reads SEHNR; CDR2 reads FQNEAQ (reference sequence). The CDR3 sequence is 18 residues long. The CDR3 is CASSLGGRGLKDTGELFF. CDR3 DNA: TGTGCCAGCAGCTTAGGGGGGAGGGGGCTGAAGGACACCGGGGAGCTGTTTTTT.

The chain joins TRBV2 to TRBJ1-4, with a tentative D call TRBD1 (6 bases). V gave up 3 bases and J gave up 7 bases, with 9 bases separating them. The CDR3 sequence is 13 residues long. Germline lookup yields CDR1 SNHLY and CDR2 FYNNEI. The CDR3 here is CASSEDRGEKLFF. CDR3 DNA sequence: TGTGCCAGCAGTGAGGACAGAGGTGAAAAACTGTTTTTT.

At least ten counts were recorded for this clone. V gene TRBV24-1 combines with J gene TRBJ2-7; D is perhaps TRBD1 (6 bases). Germline CDR1 is KGHDR and CDR2 is SFDVKD. This CDR3 region has 15 residues. Trimming stripped 2 bases from V and 2 bases from J, with 12 bases between. CDR3 DNA: TGTGCCACCAGTGATTCGCGACAGGCAGCCTACGAGCAGTACTTC. Its protein is CATSDSRQAAYEQYF.

The CDR3 sequence: CSARVGGGTEAFF. For the CDR3, the DNA is TGCAGTGCTAGAGTTGGGGGTGGCACTGAAGCTTTCTTT. This chain links TRBV20-1 with TRBJ1-1; D perhaps matches TRBD1 (5 bases). CDR1 and CDR2 (germline): DFQATT, SNEGSKA (reference sequence). V shed 1 base and J shed 4 bases, with 10 bases lying between them. The CDR3 length is 13 residues.

This clone was detected ten times or more. This chain uses TRBV11-1 with TRBJ1-2; maybe TRBD1 (5 bases). The germline CDR1 and CDR2 sequences are SGHAT and FQDESV (reference sequence). Trimming took off 1 base at V and 3 bases at J, with 15 bases between the two ends. CDR3 length: 16 amino acids. CDR3 sequence reads: CASSLGPAGGDYGYTF. CDR3 nucleotide sequence: TGTGCCAGCAGCTTAGGCCCCGCGGGGGGGGACTATGGCTACACCTTC.

Only a few counts were recorded for this clone. V and J are TRBV28 and TRBJ1-1; 7 nucleotides agree with TRBD1. Looked up from germline, CDR1 is MDHEN and CDR2 is SYDVKM. The CDR3 loop spans 15 amino acids. Trimming took 5 bases from V and 5 from J; bases not matched to a gene: 11. The CDR3, as DNA: TGTGCCAGCAGTCCATTAGATGGGACAGCGACTGAAGCTTTCTTT. Translation gives CASSPLDGTATEAFF.

At least ten counts were recorded for this clone. Other DNA sequences in this specimen translate into the identical CDR3. V usage is TRBV5-1 and J usage is TRBJ2-1; 9 positions agree with TRBD1. From germline, CDR1 is SGHRS and CDR2 YFSETQ. The junction had 3 bases not matched to a gene; V was cut back by 0 bases and J by 5 bases. This CDR3 spans 15 amino acids. This CDR3 is CASSLGGQGHNEQFF. The DNA of the CDR3 is TGCGCCAGCAGCTTGGGGGGACAGGGCCACAATGAGCAGTTCTTC.

This clone ranks as medium-sized. The CDR3 sequence: CASSTGLAGYNEQFF. The CDR3 DNA is TGTGCCAGCAGCACGGGACTAGCGGGCTACAATGAGCAGTTCTTC. The chain employs TRBV12-3 or TRBV12-4 and TRBJ2-1; 12 bases fit TRBD2. V lost 6 bases and J lost 3; bases outside the gene matches: 3. CDR3 length: 15 amino acids.

This clone came up many times. A clone one base away is much larger, so this may be a read error. The identical CDR3 is also encoded by other nucleotide sequences in the sample. The rearrangement links TRBV5-6 to TRBJ2-7; possible D gene TRBD2, 6 bases. The CDR3 totals 16 residues. Trimming pared 1 base from V and 1 base from J, leaving 15 bases between. Germline V gene lookup returns CDR1 SGHDT and CDR2 YYEEEE. DNA for the CDR3: TGTGCCAGCAGCTTGCTCATTCGAGGGACTTCCTACGAGCAGTACTTC. Translation: CASSLLIRGTSYEQYF.

In its sample, this clone was seen many times. This chain links TRBV5-1 with TRBJ2-1; 11 nucleotides align to TRBD2. Trimming at V came to 1 base and at J to 5 bases, leaving 8 bases not matched to a gene. The CDR3 runs to 17 residues. Germline CDR1 reads SGHRS; CDR2 reads YFSETQ. The CDR3 reads CASSLWGSLAGDNEQFF. In nucleotides, the CDR3 is TGCGCCAGCAGCTTGTGGGGGTCACTAGCGGGGGACAATGAGCAGTTCTTC.